This T cell receptor beta chain stems from a study of cytomegalovirus exposure and HLA in healthy donors. Study outcomes and limitations: Many donors shared some public TCRs, even though most TCR sequences were rare. Cytomegalovirus status was reportedly diagnosed by the classifier with high sensitivity and specificity. The tendency of first-cohort TCR clusters to co-occur in the roughly 120 validation repertoires was identified by a subsequent analysis.

Repertoires were generated with immunoSEQ multiplex PCR, while TCRdb's copy carries only in-frame clones and drops some. Altogether approximately 160,000 clones are present, approximately 96% being singletons, with the ten largest covering about 0.89%. The V gene lost 6 bases and the J gene lost 4 bases, with 10 bases spanning the gap. The CDR3 has 14 residues. Germline CDR1 reads LGHNT; CDR2 reads FRNRAP. In the case of this clone: Its target is not known.

Specimen: PBMCs. This chain connects TRBV12-5 to TRBJ1-6; TRBD1 might be the D (5 bases). This receptor was taken from a woman aged 18-29 years in good health and CMV-seronegative. DNA for the CDR3: TGTGCTAGTGGCCTGGGGGGGTATAATTCACCCCTCCACTTT. Translation gives CASGLGGYNSPLHF.